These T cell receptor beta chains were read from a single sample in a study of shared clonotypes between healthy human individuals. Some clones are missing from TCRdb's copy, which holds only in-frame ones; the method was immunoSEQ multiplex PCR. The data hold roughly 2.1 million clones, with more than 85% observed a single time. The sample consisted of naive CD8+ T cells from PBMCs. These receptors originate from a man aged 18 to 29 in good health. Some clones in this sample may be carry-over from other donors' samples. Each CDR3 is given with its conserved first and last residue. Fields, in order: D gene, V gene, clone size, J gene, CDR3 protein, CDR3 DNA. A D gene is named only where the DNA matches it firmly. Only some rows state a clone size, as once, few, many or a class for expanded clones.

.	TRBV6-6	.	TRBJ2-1	CASSGPPAGSYNEQFF	TGTGCCAGCAGTGGCCCCCCAGCAGGCTCCTACAATGAGCAGTTCTTC
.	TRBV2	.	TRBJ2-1	CASKIGTPMSNEQFF	TGTGCCAGCAAGATTGGGACACCGATGAGCAATGAGCAGTTCTTC
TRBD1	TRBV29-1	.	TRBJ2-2	CSVVDRANTGELFF	TGCAGCGTTGTTGACAGGGCGAACACCGGGGAGCTGTTTTTT
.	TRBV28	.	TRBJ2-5	CASSSPVRGLYQETQYF	TGTGCCAGCAGTTCCCCGGTCCGGGGCCTTTACCAAGAGACCCAGTACTTC
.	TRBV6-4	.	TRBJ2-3	CASSDSGPTDTQYF	TGTGCCAGCAGTGACTCAGGGCCCACAGATACGCAGTATTTT
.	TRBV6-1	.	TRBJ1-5	CASSGRDTGNQPQHF	TGTGCCAGCAGTGGAAGGGATACGGGCAATCAGCCCCAGCATTTT
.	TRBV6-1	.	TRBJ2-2	CASSEPRRQFNANTGELFF	TGTGCCAGCAGTGAGCCTCGAAGGCAGTTCAACGCGAACACCGGGGAGCTGTTTTTT
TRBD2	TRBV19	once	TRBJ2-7	CASSGRAGDEQYF	TGTGCCAGTAGTGGTCGAGCGGGAGATGAGCAGTACTTC
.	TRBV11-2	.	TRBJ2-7	CASSLGLNKQYEQYF	TGTGCCAGCAGCTTAGGACTCAATAAACAATACGAGCAGTACTTC
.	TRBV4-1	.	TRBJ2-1	CASSQAPTSYNEQFF	TGCGCCAGCAGCCAAGCACCGACGAGTTACAATGAGCAGTTCTTC
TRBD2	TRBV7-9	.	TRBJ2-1	CASSRTTGGSSYNEQFF	TGTGCCAGCAGCCGAACAACGGGGGGGAGCTCCTACAATGAGCAGTTCTTC
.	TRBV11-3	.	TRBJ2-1	CASSTSSYNEQFF	TGTGCCAGCAGCACCAGCTCCTACAATGAGCAGTTCTTC
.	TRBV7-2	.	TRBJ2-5	CASGDGTQYF	TGTGCCAGCGGCGATGGGACCCAGTACTTC
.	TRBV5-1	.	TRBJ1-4	CASRPGGGTNEKLFF	TGCGCCAGCAGACCTGGGGGAGGAACTAATGAAAAACTGTTTTTT
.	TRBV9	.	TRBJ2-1	CASSRGWLLDEQFF	TGTGCCAGCAGCCGAGGGTGGCTTTTGGATGAGCAGTTCTTC
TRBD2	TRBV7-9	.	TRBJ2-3	CASSLGILLAGDITDTQYF	TGTGCCAGCAGCTTAGGGATCCTGCTAGCGGGGGACATCACAGATACGCAGTATTTT
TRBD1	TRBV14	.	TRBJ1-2	CASSPTGGGYGYTF	TGTGCCAGCAGCCCCACAGGGGGCGGCTATGGCTACACCTTC
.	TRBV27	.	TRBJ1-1	CASSPGGGNTEAFF	TGTGCCAGCAGTCCCGGGGGGGGGAACACTGAAGCTTTCTTT
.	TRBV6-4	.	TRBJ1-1	CASTGPGEGGNTEAFF	TGTGCCAGCACGGGCCCTGGGGAGGGAGGAAATACTGAAGCTTTCTTT
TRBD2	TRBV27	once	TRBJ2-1	CASSWGAGGDEQFF	TGTGCCAGCAGTTGGGGGGCGGGGGGCGATGAGCAGTTCTTC
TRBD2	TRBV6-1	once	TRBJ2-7	CASSDGLEMVAYEQYF	TGTGCCAGCAGTGACGGACTAGAGATGGTAGCCTACGAGCAGTACTTC
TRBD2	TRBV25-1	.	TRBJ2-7	CASSAPRLAENEQYF	TGTGCCAGCAGTGCGCCCCGACTAGCGGAAAACGAGCAGTACTTC
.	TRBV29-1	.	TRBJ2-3	CSVEPTRSLADTQYF	TGCAGCGTTGAGCCGACGAGATCTCTGGCAGATACGCAGTATTTT
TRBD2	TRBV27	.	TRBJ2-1	CASTPGAGAYNEQFF	TGTGCCAGCACCCCTGGGGCGGGAGCCTACAATGAGCAGTTCTTC
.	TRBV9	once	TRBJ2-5	CASSSYSGQETQYF	TGTGCCAGCAGCAGCTACAGTGGACAAGAGACCCAGTACTTC
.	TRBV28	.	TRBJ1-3	CASSRRVVDPRSSGNTIYF	TGTGCCAGCAGCCGGAGGGTAGTAGACCCCAGGAGCTCTGGAAACACCATATATTTT
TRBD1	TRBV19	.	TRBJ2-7	CASKGQASSSSYEQYF	TGTGCCAGTAAGGGACAGGCCTCTTCGAGCTCCTACGAGCAGTACTTC
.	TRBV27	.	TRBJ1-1	CASSFVGGSTEAFF	TGTGCCAGCAGTTTTGTGGGGGGTAGCACTGAAGCTTTCTTT
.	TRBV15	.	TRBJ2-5	CATSSNKGTWGETQYF	TGTGCCACCAGCTCAAACAAGGGGACCTGGGGGGAGACCCAGTACTTC
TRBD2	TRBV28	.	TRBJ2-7	CASRGAGTYEQYF	TGTGCCAGCAGAGGAGCGGGAACCTACGAGCAGTACTTC
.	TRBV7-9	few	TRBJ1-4	CASSLGSREDEKLFF	TGTGCCAGCAGCTTAGGCTCCAGGGAGGATGAAAAACTGTTTTTT
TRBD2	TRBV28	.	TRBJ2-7	CARPRTSWLYEQYF	TGTGCCAGACCCCGGACTAGCTGGCTTTACGAGCAGTACTTC
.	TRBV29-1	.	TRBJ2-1	CSVAGYNEQFF	TGCAGCGTTGCCGGGTACAATGAGCAGTTCTTC